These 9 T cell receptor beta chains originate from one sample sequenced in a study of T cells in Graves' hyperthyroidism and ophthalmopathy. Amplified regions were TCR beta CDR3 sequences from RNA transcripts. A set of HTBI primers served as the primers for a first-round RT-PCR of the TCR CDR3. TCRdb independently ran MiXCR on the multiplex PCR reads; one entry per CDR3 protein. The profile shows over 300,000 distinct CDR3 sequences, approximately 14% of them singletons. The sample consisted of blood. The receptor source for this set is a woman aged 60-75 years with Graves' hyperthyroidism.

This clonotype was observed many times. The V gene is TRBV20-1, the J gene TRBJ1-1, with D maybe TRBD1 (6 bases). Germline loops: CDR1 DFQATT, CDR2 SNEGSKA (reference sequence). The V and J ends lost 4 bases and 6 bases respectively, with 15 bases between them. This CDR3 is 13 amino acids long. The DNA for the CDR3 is TGCAGTGCTACTCCTACAGGGTACCCTGAAGCTTTCTTT. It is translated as CSATPTGYPEAFF.

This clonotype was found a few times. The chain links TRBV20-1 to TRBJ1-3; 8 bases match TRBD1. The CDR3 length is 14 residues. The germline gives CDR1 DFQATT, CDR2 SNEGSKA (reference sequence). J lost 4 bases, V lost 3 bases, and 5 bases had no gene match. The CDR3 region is CSARQGAGGNTIYF. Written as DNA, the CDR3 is TGCAGTGCTAGGCAGGGGGCAGGGGGAAACACCATATATTTT.

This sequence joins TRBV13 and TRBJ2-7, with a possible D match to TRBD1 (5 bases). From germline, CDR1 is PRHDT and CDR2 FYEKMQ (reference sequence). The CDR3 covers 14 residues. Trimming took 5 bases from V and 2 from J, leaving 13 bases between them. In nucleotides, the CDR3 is TGTGCCAGCAGCCCCCGACAGCGCGCCTACGAGCAGTACTTC. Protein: CASSPRQRAYEQYF.

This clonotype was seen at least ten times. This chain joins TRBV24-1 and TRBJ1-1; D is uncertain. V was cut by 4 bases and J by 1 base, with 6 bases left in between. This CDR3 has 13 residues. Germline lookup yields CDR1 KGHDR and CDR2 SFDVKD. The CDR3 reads CATSDGRNTEAFF. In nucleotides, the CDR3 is TGTGCCACCAGTGACGGACGGAACACTGAAGCTTTCTTT.

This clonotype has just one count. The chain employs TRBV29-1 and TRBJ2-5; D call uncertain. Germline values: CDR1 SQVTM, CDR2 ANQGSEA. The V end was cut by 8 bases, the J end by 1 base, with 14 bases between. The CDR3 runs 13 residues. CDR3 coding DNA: TGCAGCTCTATTCTAGGCTCCCAAGAGACCCAGTACTTC. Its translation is CSSILGSQETQYF.

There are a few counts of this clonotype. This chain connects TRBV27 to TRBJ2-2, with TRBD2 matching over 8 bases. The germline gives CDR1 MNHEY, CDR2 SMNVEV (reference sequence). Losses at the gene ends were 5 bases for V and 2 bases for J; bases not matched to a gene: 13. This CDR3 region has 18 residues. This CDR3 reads CASSASAGTRINTGELFF. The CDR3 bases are TGTGCCAGCAGTGCATCGGCGGGGACTAGAATTAACACCGGGGAGCTGTTTTTT.

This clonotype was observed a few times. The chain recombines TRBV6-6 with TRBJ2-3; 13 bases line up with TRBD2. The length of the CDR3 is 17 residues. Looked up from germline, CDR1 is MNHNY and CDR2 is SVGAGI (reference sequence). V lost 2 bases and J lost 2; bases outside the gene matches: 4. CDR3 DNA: TGTGCCAGCAGTTACGGGGGACTAGCGGGGTACACAGATACGCAGTATTTT. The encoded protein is CASSYGGLAGYTDTQYF.

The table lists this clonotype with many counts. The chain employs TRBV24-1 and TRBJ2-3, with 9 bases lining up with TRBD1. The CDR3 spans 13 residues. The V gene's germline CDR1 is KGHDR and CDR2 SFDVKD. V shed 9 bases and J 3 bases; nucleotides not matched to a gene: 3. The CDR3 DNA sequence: TGTGCCACCCGTGGACAGGGGACAGATACGCAGTATTTT. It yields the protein CATRGQGTDTQYF.

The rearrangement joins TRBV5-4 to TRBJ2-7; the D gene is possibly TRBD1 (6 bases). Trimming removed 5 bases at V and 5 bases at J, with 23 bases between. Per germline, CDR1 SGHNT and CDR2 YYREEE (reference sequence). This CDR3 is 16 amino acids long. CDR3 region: CASRPRGGTRGDEQYF. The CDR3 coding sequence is TGTGCCAGCAGGCCCAGAGGTGGGACAAGGGGTGACGAGCAGTACTTC.